These T cell receptor beta chains were read from a single sample in a study of cytotoxic CD8 clonotypes in ibrutinib-treated CLL. The protocol was immunoSEQ multiplex PCR, while the TCRdb copy is restricted to in-frame clones and leaves out a portion. The top ten hold about 4.9% of the sample, which has 150,000 or so clones, 84% seen once. The sequences come from PBMCs, collected after 24 months of ibrutinib treatment. Receptor source: a human donor with chronic lymphocytic leukemia. Each CDR3 is given with its conserved first and last residue. A D gene is named only where the DNA matches it firmly. Only part of the rows carry a size: once, few, many, or a class if the clone is expanded.

clone size,J gene,V gene,D gene,CDR3 DNA,CDR3 protein
.,TRBJ2-3,TRBV30,.,TGTGCCTGGAGTGGGGTTGGCGCTGATTCCACAGATACGCAGTATTTT,CAWSGVGADSTDTQYF
once,TRBJ2-1,TRBV5-1,.,TGCGCCAGCAGCTTGGACGGGACTCTCGAAAATGAGCAGTTCTTC,CASSLDGTLENEQFF
.,TRBJ2-1,TRBV30,.,TGTGCCTGGAGTGTATCAGGGTACGTTGAGCAGTTCTTC,CAWSVSGYVEQFF
.,TRBJ1-4,TRBV5-4,.,TGTGCCAGCAGGCCCGGGGGGGCGAAACCAACTAATGAAAAACTGTTTTTT,CASRPGGAKPTNEKLFF
few,TRBJ1-2,TRBV6-5,TRBD1,TGTGCCAGCAGTCCGACCAGGGGGCGGATTTTTGGCTACACCTTC,CASSPTRGRIFGYTF
once,TRBJ1-5,TRBV5-4,.,TGTGCCAGCAGCTTGGGGGTTGGACAGCCCCAGCATTTT,CASSLGVGQPQHF
.,TRBJ2-1,TRBV4-3,TRBD1,TGCGCCAGCAGCCGGAGCGACAGGGTCTATGAGCAGTTCTTC,CASSRSDRVYEQFF
.,TRBJ1-2,TRBV5-6,.,TGTGCCAGCCTCGGCCCCTCGGGGGAGGACTATGGCTACACCTTC,CASLGPSGEDYGYTF
.,TRBJ2-3,TRBV4-2,.,TGTGCCAGCAGCCAAGAAGTGGGGTCGGCTAGCGCGAATACGCAGTATTTT,CASSQEVGSASANTQYF
.,TRBJ2-5,TRBV7-9,.,TGTGCCAGCAGCTTAGTCTCAGGAGAGACCCAGTACTTC,CASSLVSGETQYF
few,TRBJ2-5,TRBV14,.,TGTGCCAGCAGCCAAGATTCGTCAGGGGTCCAAGAGACCCAGTACTTC,CASSQDSSGVQETQYF
.,TRBJ2-5,TRBV7-7,.,TGTGCTAGCAGCCTGGGAGGGGGCAGTCGCCAAGAGACCCAGTACTTC,CASSLGGGSRQETQYF
few,TRBJ1-3,TRBV18,.,TGTGCCAGCTCCCTAACCGGGACTCGAGGAAACACCATATATTTT,CASSLTGTRGNTIYF
.,TRBJ1-6,TRBV2,.,TGTGCCAGCAGTGGGGTCCAGGGAATTACTTCACCCCTCCACTTT,CASSGVQGITSPLHF
few,TRBJ2-1,TRBV19,.,TGTGCCAGTAGTATAGTGGGCCCCGGTGGCTACAATGAGCAGTTCTTC,CASSIVGPGGYNEQFF
.,TRBJ2-1,TRBV7-9,TRBD2,TGTGCCAGCAGCCACGGACTAGCGGGGGGTGAGCAGTTCTTC,CASSHGLAGGEQFF
.,TRBJ2-7,TRBV18,.,TGTGCCAGCTCCGACCACGTGGGTGGCGAGCAGTACTTC,CASSDHVGGEQYF
.,TRBJ1-6,TRBV11-2,.,TGTGCCAGCAGCTTAGGAACAGGAGTTAATTCACCCCTCCACTTT,CASSLGTGVNSPLHF
.,TRBJ1-1,TRBV2,.,TGTGCCAGCAGTGAACGTTTTCAGGGGAGAACTGAAGCTTTCTTT,CASSERFQGRTEAFF
.,TRBJ2-7,TRBV27,TRBD2,TGTGCCAGCCGGTTGACTAGCTGGGGCGAGCAGTACTTC,CASRLTSWGEQYF
.,TRBJ1-1,TRBV7-2,.,TGTGCCAGCAGCCCGGGGGGGGGATCCACTGAAGCTTTCTTT,CASSPGGGSTEAFF
.,TRBJ2-5,TRBV11-3,.,TGTGCCAGCAGCTCGAGACCGTACCAAGAGACCCAGTACTTC,CASSSRPYQETQYF
.,TRBJ2-2,TRBV28,TRBD2,TGTGCCAGCGCCGACATAGGTTCTCACGGGCTGAGATTTAGCGGGAGGGCCATCGGGGAGCTGTTTTTT,CASADIGSHGLRFSGRAIGELFF
once,TRBJ2-7,TRBV14,TRBD1,TGTGCCAGCAGCCCGCTAGCAGGGGGCTCCTACGAGCAGTACTTC,CASSPLAGGSYEQYF
few,TRBJ1-2,TRBV11-2,.,TGTGCCAGCAGCCAGATCCAGAATGGCTACACCTTC,CASSQIQNGYTF
.,TRBJ2-7,TRBV27,.,TGTGCCAGCAGTAGAACCCGGGACTCTGGCCCTCGCGAGCAGTACTTC,CASSRTRDSGPREQYF
.,TRBJ1-1,TRBV5-6,.,TGTGCCAGCAGCTTACCAGGAAGACTGAACACTGAAGCTTTCTTT,CASSLPGRLNTEAFF
.,TRBJ1-2,TRBV9,.,TGTGCCAGCAGCCCCGGACTTGATTATGGCTACACCTTC,CASSPGLDYGYTF
.,TRBJ2-2,TRBV5-4,TRBD1,TGTGCCAGCAGCTTGAGCAGGGGGCTAGGCACCGGGGAGCTGTTTTTT,CASSLSRGLGTGELFF
few,TRBJ1-1,TRBV7-7,TRBD1,TGTGCCAGCAGCCCAATCCCCAGGGGGGACACTGAAGCTTTCTTT,CASSPIPRGDTEAFF
.,TRBJ1-1,TRBV19,.,TGTGCCAGTAGTATAGTAGGGCAGTCGATGCGGAAGAACACTGAAGCTTTCTTT,CASSIVGQSMRKNTEAFF
once,TRBJ2-1,TRBV7-6,TRBD2,TGTGCCAGCGGAAGCCAGACCGGACTAGCGGGAGGGAAACAGTTCTTC,CASGSQTGLAGGKQFF
.,TRBJ1-2,TRBV7-2,.,TGTGCCAGCATCGCATCGCGGGAGGGAGGCTACACCTTC,CASIASREGGYTF
.,TRBJ1-1,TRBV9,.,TGTGCCAGCAGCGTAGAAGGCAGGGTGAACACTGAAGCTTTCTTT,CASSVEGRVNTEAFF
.,TRBJ1-5,TRBV30,TRBD1,TGTGCCTGGACCTGGGCAGGGGGCCAGCAGCCCCAGCATTTT,CAWTWAGGQQPQHF
.,TRBJ2-5,TRBV7-2,.,TGTGCCAGCAGCTTTTACGGGGGCCAAGAGACCCAGTACTTC,CASSFYGGQETQYF
.,TRBJ1-3,TRBV7-2,TRBD1,TGTGCCAGCAGCTTAGTTTTAGGGGGCACTGGAAACACCATATATTTT,CASSLVLGGTGNTIYF
.,TRBJ2-2,TRBV5-1,TRBD2,TGCGCCAGCAGCTTGGCCCCTAGCGGGGACACCGGGGAGCTGTTTTTT,CASSLAPSGDTGELFF
few,TRBJ1-6,TRBV30,.,TGTGCCTGGTGTACCTGGGATAATTCACCCCTCCACTTT,CAWCTWDNSPLHF
few,TRBJ2-1,TRBV5-4,TRBD2,TGTGCCAGCAGCCAAGGGACTAGGGACCGCGATGAGCAGTTCTTC,CASSQGTRDRDEQFF
.,TRBJ1-3,TRBV5-1,.,TGCGCCAGCAGCTTGATAACTCAGGGAACCTCTGGAAACACCATATATTTT,CASSLITQGTSGNTIYF
.,TRBJ1-6,TRBV5-4,.,TGTGCCAGCAGGCCCGAACAGGGTCCCTCCTATAATTCACCCCTCCACTTT,CASRPEQGPSYNSPLHF
.,TRBJ1-4,TRBV7-3,.,TGTGCCAGCAGCTTAAAAGCCCGGGGGCGAACTAATGAAAAACTGTTTTTT,CASSLKARGRTNEKLFF
.,TRBJ1-4,TRBV19,.,TGTGCCAGTATGGGCCCAACTAATGAAAAACTGTTTTTT,CASMGPTNEKLFF
.,TRBJ2-7,TRBV28,.,TGTGCCAGCCGTAGCTGGGCAGGGATCTACGAGCAGTACTTC,CASRSWAGIYEQYF
.,TRBJ1-1,TRBV5-1,TRBD1,TGCGCCAGCAGCTTAGACAGGGCCACTGAAGCTTTCTTT,CASSLDRATEAFF
.,TRBJ1-1,TRBV29-1,.,TGCAGCTTTGGGGGACTGAACACTGAAGCTTTCTTT,CSFGGLNTEAFF
.,TRBJ1-3,TRBV5-1,.,TGCGCCAGCAGCCAGACGGGCGGTACCTCTGGAAACACCATATATTTT,CASSQTGGTSGNTIYF
.,TRBJ2-5,TRBV7-2,TRBD1,TGTGCCAGCAGCCTCAACAGGGGGCCGCAAGAGACCCAGTACTTC,CASSLNRGPQETQYF
.,TRBJ1-2,TRBV7-8,.,TGTGCCAGCAGCTTAGAAGTTGCAACCCTTAACTATGGCTACACCTTC,CASSLEVATLNYGYTF
.,TRBJ1-4,TRBV19,.,TGTGCCAGTAGTATTGGGAGGGTCCGAAATGAAAAACTGTTTTTT,CASSIGRVRNEKLFF
.,TRBJ1-4,TRBV7-8,.,TGTGCCAGCAGCTCGCGGGGAGGGAGTGAAAAACTGTTTTTT,CASSSRGGSEKLFF
.,TRBJ1-5,TRBV28,.,TGTGCCAGCGTAATGACCGGCGTTAAGCCCCAGCATTTT,CASVMTGVKPQHF
.,TRBJ1-5,TRBV7-3,.,TGTGCCAGCAGCTTATCGGGGAACCGGCCCCAGCATTTT,CASSLSGNRPQHF
.,TRBJ1-1,TRBV2,.,TGTGCCAGCAGAGTAGAGTCAGGCACTGAAGCTTTCTTT,CASRVESGTEAFF
.,TRBJ1-1,TRBV13,.,TGTGCCAGCAGCTTGGAGGCGGCAGGGTGGGGAAGGGCCACTGAAGCTTTCTTT,CASSLEAAGWGRATEAFF
once,TRBJ2-2,TRBV7-2,.,TGTGCCAGCAGCTCCCCCCCGGCCGGGGAGCTGTTTTTT,CASSSPPAGELFF